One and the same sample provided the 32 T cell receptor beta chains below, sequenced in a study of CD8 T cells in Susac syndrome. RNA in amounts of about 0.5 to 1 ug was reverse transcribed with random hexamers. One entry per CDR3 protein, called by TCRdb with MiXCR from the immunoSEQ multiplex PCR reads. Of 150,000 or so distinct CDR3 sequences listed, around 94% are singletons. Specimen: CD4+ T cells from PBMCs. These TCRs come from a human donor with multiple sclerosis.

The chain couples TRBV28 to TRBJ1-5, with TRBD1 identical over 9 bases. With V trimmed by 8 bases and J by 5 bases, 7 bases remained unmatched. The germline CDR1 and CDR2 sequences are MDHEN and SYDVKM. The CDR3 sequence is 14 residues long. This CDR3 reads CASGLGTGHQPQHF. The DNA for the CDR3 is TGTGCCAGCGGGCTGGGGACAGGGCATCAGCCCCAGCATTTT.

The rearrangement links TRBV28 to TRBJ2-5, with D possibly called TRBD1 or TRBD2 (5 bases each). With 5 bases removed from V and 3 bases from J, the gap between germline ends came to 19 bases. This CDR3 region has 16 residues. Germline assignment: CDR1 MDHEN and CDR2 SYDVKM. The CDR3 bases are TGTGCCAGCAGTCCGGCCCGGGGCTCCGCCGAAGAGACCCAGTACTTC. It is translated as CASSPARGSAEETQYF.

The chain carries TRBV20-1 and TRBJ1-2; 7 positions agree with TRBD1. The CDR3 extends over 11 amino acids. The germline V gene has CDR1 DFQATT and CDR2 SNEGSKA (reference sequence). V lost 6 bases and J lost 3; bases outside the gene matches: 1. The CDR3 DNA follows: TGCAGTGCAACAGGGGACTATGGCTACACCTTC. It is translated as CSATGDYGYTF.

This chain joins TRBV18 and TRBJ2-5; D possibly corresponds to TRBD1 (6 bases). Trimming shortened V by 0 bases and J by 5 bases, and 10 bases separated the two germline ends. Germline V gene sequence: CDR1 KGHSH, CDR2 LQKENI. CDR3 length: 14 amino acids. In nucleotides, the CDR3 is TGTGCCAGCTCACCACCGATGAGGGGGGAGACCCAGTACTTC. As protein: CASSPPMRGETQYF.

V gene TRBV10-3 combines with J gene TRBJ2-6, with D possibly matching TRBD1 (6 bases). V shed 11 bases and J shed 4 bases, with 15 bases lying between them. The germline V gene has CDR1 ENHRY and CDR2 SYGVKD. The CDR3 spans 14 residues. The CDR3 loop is CASEDSQGANVLTF. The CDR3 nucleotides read TGTGCCTCCGAGGACAGTCAAGGGGCCAACGTCCTGACTTTC.

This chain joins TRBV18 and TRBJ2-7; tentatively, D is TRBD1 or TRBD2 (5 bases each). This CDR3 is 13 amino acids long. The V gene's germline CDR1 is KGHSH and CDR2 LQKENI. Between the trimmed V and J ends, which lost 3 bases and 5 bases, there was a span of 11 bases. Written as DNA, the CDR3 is TGTGCCAGCTCACCGACGTGGGACCACGAGCAGTACTTC. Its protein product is CASSPTWDHEQYF.

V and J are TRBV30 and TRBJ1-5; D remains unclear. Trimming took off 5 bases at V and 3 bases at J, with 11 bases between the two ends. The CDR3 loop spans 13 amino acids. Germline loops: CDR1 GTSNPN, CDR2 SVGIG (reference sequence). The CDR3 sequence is CAWARTPNQPQHF. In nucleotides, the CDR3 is TGTGCCTGGGCCCGGACCCCCAATCAGCCCCAGCATTTT.

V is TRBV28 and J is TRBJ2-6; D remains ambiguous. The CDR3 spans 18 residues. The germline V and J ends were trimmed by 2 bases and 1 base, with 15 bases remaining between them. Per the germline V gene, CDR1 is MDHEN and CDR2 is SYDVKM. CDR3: CASSLGLGPPSGANVLTF. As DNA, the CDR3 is TGTGCCAGCAGTTTAGGTTTAGGGCCACCATCTGGGGCCAACGTCCTGACTTTC.

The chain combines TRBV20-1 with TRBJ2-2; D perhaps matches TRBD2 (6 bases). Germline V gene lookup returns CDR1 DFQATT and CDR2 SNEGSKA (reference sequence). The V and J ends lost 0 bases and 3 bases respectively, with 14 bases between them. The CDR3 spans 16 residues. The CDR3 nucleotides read TGCAGTGCTAGAGATATCGAGCGGAGGGACACCGGGGAGCTGTTTTTT. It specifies CSARDIERRDTGELFF.

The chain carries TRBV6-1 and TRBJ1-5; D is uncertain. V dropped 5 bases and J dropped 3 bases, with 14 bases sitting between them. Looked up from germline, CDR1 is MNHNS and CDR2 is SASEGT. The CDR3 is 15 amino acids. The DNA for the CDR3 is TGTGCCAGCAGTACTCCTACAGTAGACAATCAGCCCCAGCATTTT. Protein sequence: CASSTPTVDNQPQHF.

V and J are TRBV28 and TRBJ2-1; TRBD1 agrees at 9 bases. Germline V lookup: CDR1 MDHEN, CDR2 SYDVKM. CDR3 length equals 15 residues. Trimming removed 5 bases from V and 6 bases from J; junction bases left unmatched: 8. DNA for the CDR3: TGTGCCAGCAGTACGCCGGGACAGGGTACCAATGAGCAGTTCTTC. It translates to CASSTPGQGTNEQFF.

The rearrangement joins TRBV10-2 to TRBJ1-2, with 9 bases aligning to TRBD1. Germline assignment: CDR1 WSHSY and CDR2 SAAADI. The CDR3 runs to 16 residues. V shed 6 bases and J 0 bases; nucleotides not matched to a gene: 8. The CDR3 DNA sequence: TGCGCCAGCAGAAGGACAGGGGCAGAAGCTAACTATGGCTACACCTTC. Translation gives CASRRTGAEANYGYTF.

The CDR3 coding sequence is TGTGCCAGCAGCCCTAGCGGGAGGGCCAGGGATGAGCAGTTCTTC. Translated: CASSPSGRARDEQFF. The chain couples TRBV5-4 to TRBJ2-1; 12 bases are shared with TRBD2. Germline V lookup: CDR1 SGHNT, CDR2 YYREEE (reference sequence). V lost 4 bases and J lost 8; bases outside the gene matches: 7. The CDR3 has 15 residues.

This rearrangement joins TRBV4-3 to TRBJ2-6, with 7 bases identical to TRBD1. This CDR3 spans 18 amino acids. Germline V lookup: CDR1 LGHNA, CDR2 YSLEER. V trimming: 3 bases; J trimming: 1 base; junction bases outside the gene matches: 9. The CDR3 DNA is TGCGCCAGCAGCCAGCGGGTAGGGGGCGGATCTGGGGCCAACGTCCTGACTTTC. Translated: CASSQRVGGGSGANVLTF.

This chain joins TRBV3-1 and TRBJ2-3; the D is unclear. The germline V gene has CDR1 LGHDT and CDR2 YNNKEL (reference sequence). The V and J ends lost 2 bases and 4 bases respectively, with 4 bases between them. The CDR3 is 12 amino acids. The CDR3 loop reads CASSQRADTQYF. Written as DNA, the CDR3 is TGTGCCAGCAGCCAAAGGGCAGATACGCAGTATTTT.

The CDR3 loop reads CSVDVYSGTVNTEAFF. As DNA, the CDR3 is TGCAGCGTTGACGTCTACTCTGGGACAGTGAACACTGAAGCTTTCTTT. The chain couples TRBV29-1 to TRBJ1-1; TRBD1 matches 7 bases. Germline loops: CDR1 SQVTM, CDR2 ANQGSEA. CDR3 length: 16 residues. V lost 3 bases, J lost 0 bases, and 10 bases stayed unmatched.

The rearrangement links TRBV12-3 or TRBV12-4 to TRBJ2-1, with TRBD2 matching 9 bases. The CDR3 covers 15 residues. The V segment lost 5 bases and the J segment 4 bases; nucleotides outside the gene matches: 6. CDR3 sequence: CASSRASGKYNEQFF. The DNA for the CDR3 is TGTGCCAGCAGTAGGGCTAGCGGGAAGTACAATGAGCAGTTCTTC.

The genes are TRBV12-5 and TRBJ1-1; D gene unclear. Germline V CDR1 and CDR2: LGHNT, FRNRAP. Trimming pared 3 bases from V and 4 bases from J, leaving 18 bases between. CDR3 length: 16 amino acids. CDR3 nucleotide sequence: TGTGCTAGTGGTTTAAGTTTGGCGGGCTTAGGCACTGAAGCTTTCTTT. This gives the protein CASGLSLAGLGTEAFF.

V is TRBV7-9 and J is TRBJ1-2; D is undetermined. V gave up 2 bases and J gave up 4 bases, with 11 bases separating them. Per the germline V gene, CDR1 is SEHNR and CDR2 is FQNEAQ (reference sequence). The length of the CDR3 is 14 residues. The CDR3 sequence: CASSLRQESYGYTF. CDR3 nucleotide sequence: TGTGCCAGCAGCTTAAGGCAGGAGAGCTATGGCTACACCTTC.

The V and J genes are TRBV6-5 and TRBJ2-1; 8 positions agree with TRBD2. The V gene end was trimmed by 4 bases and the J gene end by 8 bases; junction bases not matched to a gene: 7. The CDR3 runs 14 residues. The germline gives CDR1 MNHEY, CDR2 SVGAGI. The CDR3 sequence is CASSLAGRPDEQFF. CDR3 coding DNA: TGTGCCAGCAGTTTAGCGGGGAGGCCCGATGAGCAGTTCTTC.

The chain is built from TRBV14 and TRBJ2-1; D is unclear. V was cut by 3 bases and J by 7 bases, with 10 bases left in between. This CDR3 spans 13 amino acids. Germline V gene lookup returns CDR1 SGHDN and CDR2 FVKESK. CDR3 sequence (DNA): TGTGCCAGCAGCCACTATCCTCGGAATGAGCAGTTCTTC. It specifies CASSHYPRNEQFF.

The DNA for the CDR3 is TGTGCCAGCACCCCTCAGGGGCCTCTCGAGCAGTACTTC. This codes for CASTPQGPLEQYF. This chain joins TRBV7-9 and TRBJ2-7, with D perhaps TRBD1 (6 bases). The CDR3 has 13 residues. Germline V gene sequence: CDR1 SEHNR, CDR2 FQNEAQ (reference sequence). V lost 7 bases to trimming and J lost 6 bases, with 16 bases between them.

The CDR3 reads CSAPDGIAKNIQYF. The CDR3 DNA reads TGCAGTGCTCCGGACGGGATAGCCAAAAACATTCAGTACTTC. V is TRBV20-1 and J is TRBJ2-4; a possible D gene is TRBD2 (5 bases). CDR1 and CDR2 (germline): DFQATT, SNEGSKA (reference sequence). Trimming left V 5 bases short and J 0 bases short, with 11 bases between. This CDR3 has 14 amino acids.

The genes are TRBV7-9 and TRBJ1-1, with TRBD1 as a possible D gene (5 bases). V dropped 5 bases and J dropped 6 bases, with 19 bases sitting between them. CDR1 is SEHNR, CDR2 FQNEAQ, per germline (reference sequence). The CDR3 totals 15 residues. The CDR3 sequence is CASSARGGSRAEAFF. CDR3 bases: TGTGCCAGCAGCGCCCGCGGGGGATCACGCGCTGAAGCTTTCTTT. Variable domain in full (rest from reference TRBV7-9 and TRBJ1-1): DTGVSQNPRHKITKRGQNVTFRCDPISEHNRLYWYRQTLGQGPEFLTYFQNEAQLEKSRLLSDRFSAERPKGSFSTLEIQRTEQGDSAMYLCASSARGGSRAEAFFGQGTRLTVV.

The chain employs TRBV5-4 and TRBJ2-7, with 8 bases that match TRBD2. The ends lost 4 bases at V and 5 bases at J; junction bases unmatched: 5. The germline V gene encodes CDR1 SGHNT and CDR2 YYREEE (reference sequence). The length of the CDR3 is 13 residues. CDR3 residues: CASSAAGGDEQYF. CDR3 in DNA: TGTGCCAGCAGCGCGGCGGGAGGTGACGAGCAGTACTTC.

In DNA form, the CDR3 reads TGCAGTGCTAGGAGTAGCTATGAGCAGTTCTTC. This encodes CSARSSYEQFF. The chain uses TRBV20-1 and TRBJ2-1; D remains ambiguous. CDR3 length: 11 residues. V shed 3 bases and J shed 8 bases, with 8 bases lying between them. From germline, CDR1 is DFQATT and CDR2 SNEGSKA (reference sequence).

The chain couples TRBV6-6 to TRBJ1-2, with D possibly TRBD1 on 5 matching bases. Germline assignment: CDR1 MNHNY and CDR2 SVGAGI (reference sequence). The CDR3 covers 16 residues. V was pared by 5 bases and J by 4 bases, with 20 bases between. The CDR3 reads CASSPGGNLAVYGYTF. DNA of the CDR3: TGTGCCAGCAGTCCTGGGGGAAATCTAGCTGTCTATGGCTACACCTTC.

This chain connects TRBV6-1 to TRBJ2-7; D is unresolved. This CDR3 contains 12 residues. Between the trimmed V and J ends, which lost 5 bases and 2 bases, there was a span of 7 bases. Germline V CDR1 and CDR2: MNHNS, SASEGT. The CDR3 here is CASSSNAYEQYF. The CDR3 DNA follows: TGTGCCAGCAGTAGCAATGCCTACGAGCAGTACTTC.

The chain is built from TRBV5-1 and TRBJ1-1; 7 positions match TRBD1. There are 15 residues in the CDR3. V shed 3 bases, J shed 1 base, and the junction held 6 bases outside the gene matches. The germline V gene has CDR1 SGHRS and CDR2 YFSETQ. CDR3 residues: CASSWGTASNTEAFF. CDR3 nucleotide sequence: TGCGCCAGCAGCTGGGGGACAGCGTCGAACACTGAAGCTTTCTTT.

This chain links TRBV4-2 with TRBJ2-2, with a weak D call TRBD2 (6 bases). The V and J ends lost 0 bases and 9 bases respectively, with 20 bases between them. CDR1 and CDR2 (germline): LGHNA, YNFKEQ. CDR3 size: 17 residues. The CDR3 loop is CASSQDRGLGTPRELFF. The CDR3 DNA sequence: TGTGCCAGCAGCCAAGATCGCGGGCTAGGGACTCCTCGGGAGCTGTTTTTT.

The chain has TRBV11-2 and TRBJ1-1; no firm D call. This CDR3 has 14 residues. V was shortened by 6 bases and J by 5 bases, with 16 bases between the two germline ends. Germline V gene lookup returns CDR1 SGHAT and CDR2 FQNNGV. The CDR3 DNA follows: TGTGCCAGCAGTTCCCAGACGACGGGGACTGAAGCTTTCTTT. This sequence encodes CASSSQTTGTEAFF.

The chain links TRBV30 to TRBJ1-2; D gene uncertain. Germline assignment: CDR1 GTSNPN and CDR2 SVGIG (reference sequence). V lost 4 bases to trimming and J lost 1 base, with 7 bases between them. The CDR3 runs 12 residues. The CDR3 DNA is TGTGCCTGGAATGGCGGTAACTATGGCTACACCTTC. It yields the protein CAWNGGNYGYTF.